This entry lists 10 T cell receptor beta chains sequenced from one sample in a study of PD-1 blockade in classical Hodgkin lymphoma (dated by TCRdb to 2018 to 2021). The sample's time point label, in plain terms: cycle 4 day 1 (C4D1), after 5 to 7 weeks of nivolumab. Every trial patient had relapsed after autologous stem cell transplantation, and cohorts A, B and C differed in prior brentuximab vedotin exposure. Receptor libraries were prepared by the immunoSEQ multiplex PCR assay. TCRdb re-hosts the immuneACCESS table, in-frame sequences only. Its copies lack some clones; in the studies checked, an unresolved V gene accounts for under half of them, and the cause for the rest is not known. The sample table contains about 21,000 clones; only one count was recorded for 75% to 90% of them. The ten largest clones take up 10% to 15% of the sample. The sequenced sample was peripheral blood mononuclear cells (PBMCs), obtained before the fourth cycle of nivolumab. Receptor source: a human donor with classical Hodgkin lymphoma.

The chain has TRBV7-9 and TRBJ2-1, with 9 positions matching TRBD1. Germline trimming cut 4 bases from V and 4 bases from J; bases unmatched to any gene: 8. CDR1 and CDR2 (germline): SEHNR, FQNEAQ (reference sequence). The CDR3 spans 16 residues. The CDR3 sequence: CASSSLEDRGYNEQFF. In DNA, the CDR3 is TGTGCCAGCAGCTCCCTGGAGGACAGGGGTTACAATGAGCAGTTCTTC.

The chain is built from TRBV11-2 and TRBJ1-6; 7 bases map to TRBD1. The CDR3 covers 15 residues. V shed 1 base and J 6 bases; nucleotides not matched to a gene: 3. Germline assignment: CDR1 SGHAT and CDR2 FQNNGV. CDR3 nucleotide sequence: TGTGCCAGCAGCTTAGGGAACAGGGGTAATTCACCCCTCCACTTT. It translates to CASSLGNRGNSPLHF. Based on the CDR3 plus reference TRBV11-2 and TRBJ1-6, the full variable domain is EAGVAQSPRYKIIEKRQSVAFWCNPISGHATLYWYQQILGQGPKLLIQFQNNGVVDDSQLPKDRFSAERLKGVDSTLKIQPAKLEDSAVYLCASSLGNRGNSPLHFGNGTRLTVT.

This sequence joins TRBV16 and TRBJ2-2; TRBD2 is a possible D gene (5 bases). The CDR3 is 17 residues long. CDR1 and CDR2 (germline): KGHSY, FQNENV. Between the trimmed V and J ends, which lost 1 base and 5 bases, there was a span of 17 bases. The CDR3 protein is CASSQYERGPSTGELFF. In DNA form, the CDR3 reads TGTGCCAGCAGCCAATATGAACGGGGTCCGAGTACCGGGGAGCTGTTTTTT.

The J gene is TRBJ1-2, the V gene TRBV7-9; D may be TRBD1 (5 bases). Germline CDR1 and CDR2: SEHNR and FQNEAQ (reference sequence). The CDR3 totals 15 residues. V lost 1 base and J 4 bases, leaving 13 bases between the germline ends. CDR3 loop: CASSLEGPLIYGYTF. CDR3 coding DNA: TGTGCCAGCAGCTTAGAGGGACCCTTGATCTATGGCTACACCTTC.

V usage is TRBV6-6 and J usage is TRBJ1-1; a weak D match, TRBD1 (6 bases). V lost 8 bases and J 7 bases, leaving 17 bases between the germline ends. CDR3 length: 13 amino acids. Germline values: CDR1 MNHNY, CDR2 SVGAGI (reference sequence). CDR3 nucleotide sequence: TGTGCCAGCCTGGGACAACGCCCCTATGAAGCTTTCTTT. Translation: CASLGQRPYEAFF.

The CDR3 loop reads CASSYTSNQPQHF. The DNA for the CDR3 is TGTGCCAGCAGTTACACTAGCAATCAGCCCCAGCATTTT. V gene TRBV6-5 combines with J gene TRBJ1-5; the D is unclear. The CDR3 spans 13 residues. CDR1 and CDR2 (germline): MNHEY, SVGAGI. V was cut by 2 bases and J by 0 bases, with 2 bases left in between.

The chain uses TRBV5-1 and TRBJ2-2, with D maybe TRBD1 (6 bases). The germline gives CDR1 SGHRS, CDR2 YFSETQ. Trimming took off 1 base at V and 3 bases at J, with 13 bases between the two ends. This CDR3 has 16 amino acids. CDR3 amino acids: CASSLWGPSDTGELFF. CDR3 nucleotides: TGCGCCAGCAGCTTGTGGGGGCCTTCGGACACCGGGGAGCTGTTTTTT. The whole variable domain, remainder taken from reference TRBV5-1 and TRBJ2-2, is KAGVTQTPRYLIKTRGQQVTLSCSPISGHRSVSWYQQTPGQGLQFLFEYFSETQRNKGNFPGRFSGRQFSNSRSEMNVSTLELGDSALYLCASSLWGPSDTGELFFGEGSRLTVL.

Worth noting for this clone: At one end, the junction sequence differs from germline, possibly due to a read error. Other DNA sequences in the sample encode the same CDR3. The CDR3: CASSDRPNTEAFF. The CDR3 DNA follows: TGTGCCAGTAGCGACAGGCCGAACACTGAGGCTTTCTTT. The chain links TRBV19 to TRBJ1-1; D is perhaps TRBD1 (6 bases). The CDR3 contains 13 residues. From germline, CDR1 is LNHDA and CDR2 SQIVND (reference sequence).

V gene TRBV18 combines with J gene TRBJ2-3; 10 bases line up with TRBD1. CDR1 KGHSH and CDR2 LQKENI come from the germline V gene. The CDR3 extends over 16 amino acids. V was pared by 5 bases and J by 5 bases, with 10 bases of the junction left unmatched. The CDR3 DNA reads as TGTGCCAGCTCATCCCCTGGACAGGGGGTTATAGATACGCAGTATTTT. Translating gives CASSSPGQGVIDTQYF.

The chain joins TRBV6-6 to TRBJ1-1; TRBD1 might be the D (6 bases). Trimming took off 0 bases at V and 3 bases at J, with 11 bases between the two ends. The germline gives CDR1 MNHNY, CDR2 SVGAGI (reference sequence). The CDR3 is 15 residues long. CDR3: CASSYSPGDYTEAFF. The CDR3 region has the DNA TGTGCCAGCAGTTACTCTCCAGGGGACTACACTGAAGCTTTCTTT.